Below are 10 T cell receptor beta chains sequenced from a single sample in a study of T-cell reconstitution after alpha-beta-depleted transplantation in children. Unique molecular identifiers were incorporated into the prepared TCRbeta library. TCRdb redid the calling of the PCR reads with MiXCR, one entry per CDR3 protein. The sample consists of some 200,000 distinct CDR3 sequences, about 15% of them appearing once. Here the sequenced sample was PBMCs from the stem cell graft donor, taken from the stem cell graft. The receptors here all came from a human donor who donated a stem cell graft to a child with acute lymphoblastic leukemia.

The gene calls are TRBV13 and TRBJ2-3; TRBD2 agrees at 8 bases. The CDR3 is made up of 17 amino acids. Germline V gene lookup returns CDR1 PRHDT and CDR2 FYEKMQ (reference sequence). Losses at the gene ends were 6 bases for V and 1 base for J; bases not matched to a gene: 12. CDR3 nucleotide sequence: TGTGCCAGCAGTCTCGGGAGGGGCCCCACTGGCACAGATACGCAGTATTTT. This encodes CASSLGRGPTGTDTQYF.

Ten or more counts support this clonotype. V gene TRBV20-1 combines with J gene TRBJ2-5; 7 bases line up with TRBD2. The CDR3 is 15 amino acids. The V gene end was trimmed by 5 bases and the J gene end by 1 base; junction bases not matched to a gene: 10. Germline values: CDR1 DFQATT, CDR2 SNEGSKA (reference sequence). The CDR3 spells CSAVASGRRQETQYF. CDR3 coding DNA: TGCAGTGCTGTTGCTAGCGGAAGACGCCAAGAGACCCAGTACTTC.

This clonotype was detected only a few times. The chain is built from TRBV12-3 or TRBV12-4 and TRBJ2-1; TRBD2 matches at 10 bases. This CDR3 contains 17 residues. After removal of 6 bases from V and 7 bases from J, the junction contained 15 bases not matched to a gene. In DNA form, the CDR3 reads TGTGCCAGCAGCCCTCCGCGCCCCTTGACTAGCGGGAATGAGCAGTTCTTC. Its protein product is CASSPPRPLTSGNEQFF.

This clonotype was counted many times. CDR3 residues: CSARDRLAEAFF. The DNA of the CDR3 is TGCAGTGCTAGAGATCGGTTGGCTGAAGCTTTCTTT. This chain joins TRBV20-1 and TRBJ1-1; D unresolved. CDR3 length: 12 amino acids. V was clipped by 0 bases and J by 6 bases, with 8 bases between them. Germline V gene data show CDR1 as DFQATT and CDR2 as SNEGSKA (reference sequence).

This clonotype was seen many times. This rearrangement joins TRBV5-1 to TRBJ1-1, with 9 bases aligning to TRBD1. The trim removed 4 bases at V and 1 base at J, leaving 8 bases unmatched. CDR3 length: 16 amino acids. The germline CDR1 and CDR2 sequences are SGHRS and YFSETQ. Here the CDR3 DNA reads TGCGCCAGCAGCGCTACAGGGGGCTCGCAGAACACTGAAGCTTTCTTT. Translation gives CASSATGGSQNTEAFF.

This clonotype occurred many times. V and J are TRBV20-1 and TRBJ2-1; 8 nucleotides align to TRBD2. Germline V gene lookup returns CDR1 DFQATT and CDR2 SNEGSKA (reference sequence). CDR3 size: 16 residues. V shed 5 bases and J 9 bases; nucleotides not matched to a gene: 18. This CDR3 is CSAGGAAGGFYTEQFF. The CDR3 nucleotides are TGCAGTGCTGGGGGTGCGGCGGGAGGTTTCTATACTGAGCAGTTCTTC.

A remark on this clonotype: A much bigger clone sits one base away, suggesting this may be a read error. V is TRBV20-1 and J is TRBJ2-7; 8 bases are shared with TRBD2. This CDR3 is built from 15 residues. V dropped 0 bases and J dropped 6; count of bases not matched to a gene: 10. CDR1 is DFQATT, CDR2 SNEGSKA, per germline (reference sequence). CDR3: CSARDRLSGTGEQYF. As DNA, the CDR3 is TGCAGTGCTAGAGATCGTCTTAGCGGGACTGGCGAGCAGTACTTC.

This clonotype was counted only a few times. Written as DNA, the CDR3 is TGTGCCAGCAGTGAGCCCCTGAATGAGCAGTTCTTC. Its protein is CASSEPLNEQFF. V and J are TRBV2 and TRBJ2-1; D gene unclear. The V end lost 3 bases, the J end lost 7 bases, and 7 bases lay between the germline ends. In germline, CDR1 is SNHLY, CDR2 FYNNEI. This CDR3 has 12 amino acids.

In this sample, this clonotype turned up many times. V usage is TRBV12-3 or TRBV12-4 and J usage is TRBJ1-1, with a tentative D call TRBD1 (5 bases). V lost 4 bases and J 6 bases, leaving 15 bases between the germline ends. The CDR3 is 14 amino acids. DNA for the CDR3: TGTGCCAGCAGTTCCCATTCAGGGACCGCTGAAGCTTTCTTT. Amino acid sequence: CASSSHSGTAEAFF.

This clonotype was picked up many times. V is TRBV5-1 and J is TRBJ2-3; D uncertain. The CDR3 spans 13 residues. Germline V lookup: CDR1 SGHRS, CDR2 YFSETQ. V lost 4 bases and J lost 6, with 12 bases in between. Here the CDR3 DNA reads TGCGCCAGCAGCCCTTCCCCGGCGGATACGCAGTATTTT. Encoded protein: CASSPSPADTQYF.